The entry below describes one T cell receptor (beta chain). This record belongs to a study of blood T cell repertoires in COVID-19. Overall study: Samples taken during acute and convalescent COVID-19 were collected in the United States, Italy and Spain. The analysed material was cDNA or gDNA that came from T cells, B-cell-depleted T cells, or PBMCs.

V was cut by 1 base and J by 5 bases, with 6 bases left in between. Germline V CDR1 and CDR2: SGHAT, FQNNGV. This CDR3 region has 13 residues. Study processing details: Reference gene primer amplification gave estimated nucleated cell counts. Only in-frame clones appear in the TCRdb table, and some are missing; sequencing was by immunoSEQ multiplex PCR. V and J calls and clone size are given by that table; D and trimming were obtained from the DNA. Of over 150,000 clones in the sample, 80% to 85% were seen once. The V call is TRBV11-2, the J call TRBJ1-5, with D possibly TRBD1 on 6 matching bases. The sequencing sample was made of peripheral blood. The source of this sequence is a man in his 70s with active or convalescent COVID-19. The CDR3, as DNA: TGTGCCAGCAGCTTAGGGGGGCATCAGCCCCAGCATTTT. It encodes CASSLGGHQPQHF.